The rows below give T cell receptor beta chains drawn from one sample of a study of blood T cell repertoires in COVID-19. The method was immunoSEQ multiplex PCR; TCRdb's version includes in-frame clones alone and lacks a portion of them. The profile shows some 120,000 clones, less than 95% of them singletons. Sequencing input: peripheral blood. Every receptor here comes from a human donor with active COVID-19. The donor label of this sample is uncertain. Each CDR3 is given with its conserved first and last residue. A D gene is named only where the DNA matches it firmly.

j_gene,d_gene,v_gene,CDR3nt,CDR3aa
TRBJ2-5,TRBD1,TRBV7-2,TGTGCCAGCAGATTTCCCGGGACAGGGTCCCAAGAGACCCAGTACTTC,CASRFPGTGSQETQYF
TRBJ1-1,NA,TRBV7-2,TGTGCCAGCAGCTCGGGACAACTCACTGAAGCTTTCTTT,CASSSGQLTEAFF
TRBJ2-4,TRBD1,TRBV28,TGTGCCAGCAGTGTGACAGGGAAGGGAACCAAAAACATTCAGTACTTC,CASSVTGKGTKNIQYF
TRBJ1-2,NA,TRBV7-2,TGTGCCAGCAGCTTAGCGACCCCAGGGAACTATGGCTACACCTTC,CASSLATPGNYGYTF
TRBJ2-1,NA,TRBV6-2/TRBV6-3,TGTGCCAGCAGTGATCCAGGGCGAAATGAGCAGTTCTTC,CASSDPGRNEQFF
TRBJ1-1,TRBD1,TRBV7-8,TGTGCCAGCAGCTCCTCGGACAGGGGAGACACTGAAGCTTTCTTT,CASSSSDRGDTEAFF
TRBJ2-1,NA,TRBV7-2,TGTGCCAGCAGCCACAGGGAACCAAGGGGCAATGAGCAGTTCTTC,CASSHREPRGNEQFF
TRBJ1-6,TRBD1,TRBV28,TGTGCCAGCAGCCTGCCCCCGGGGACAGGTGACCTCCACTTT,CASSLPPGTGDLHF
TRBJ2-5,TRBD2,TRBV6-2/TRBV6-3,TGTGCCAGCAGTAAACTAGCGGGCCAAGAGACCCAGTACTTC,CASSKLAGQETQYF
TRBJ2-5,NA,TRBV7-9,TGTGCCAGCAGCTATAGGCGGGACCAAGAGACCCAGTACTTC,CASSYRRDQETQYF
TRBJ2-1,TRBD1,TRBV24-1,TGTGCCACCAGCCGGGGACAGGGGATCAGAAATGAGCAGTTCTTC,CATSRGQGIRNEQFF
TRBJ2-1,TRBD2,TRBV5-1,TGCGCCAGCAGCGAGGGACTAGCGGGGGGGCATCTTGAGCAGTTCTTC,CASSEGLAGGHLEQFF
TRBJ1-5,NA,TRBV6-5,TGTGCCAGCAGTTACTCGAGGGAGGATCAGCCCCAGCATTTT,CASSYSREDQPQHF
TRBJ1-1,NA,TRBV7-2,TGTGCCAGCAGCTTAGACGGGTGGGCTGAAGCTTTCTTT,CASSLDGWAEAFF